This T cell receptor beta chain emerged from a study of a mutant IDH1 vaccine in newly diagnosed glioma. The wider study: The patients were given eight vaccinations, one each in weeks 1, 3, 5, 7, 11, 15, 19 and 23.

The time point here: week 5, during vaccination. Vaccination used 300 ug of mutant IDH1 20-mer peptide per dose, with topical imiquimod. Clones were sequenced by immunoSEQ multiplex PCR, and TCRdb holds only the in-frame ones, with some missing. The sample includes about 54,000 clones, 75% to 85% of them seen just once. Comment on this clone: What it binds is unknown.

CDR3 size: 15 residues. The V end lost 5 bases, the J end lost 6 bases, and 20 bases lay between the germline ends. Germline-derived CDR1 and CDR2 are MNHEY and SMNVEV (reference sequence). The gene calls are TRBV27 and TRBJ2-7; D is perhaps TRBD2 (6 bases). The receptor's source is a man in his thirties or forties with glioma. Source: PBMCs, taken from a glioma patient whose treatment included an IDH1 peptide vaccine. The CDR3, as DNA: TGTGCCAGCAGTCTAAAACCGGGACTCTCAATCGAGCAGTACTTC. Amino acids: CASSLKPGLSIEQYF.